The 10 T cell receptor beta chains reported below all come from one sample, sequenced in a study of monozygotic twins with inflammatory bowel disease. TCRdb re-called the 5' RACE reads and shows each CDR3 protein once, DNA omitted. The sample table sets out about 380,000 distinct CDR3 sequences. Source material: blood. Every receptor here comes from a human donor with ulcerative colitis or Crohn's disease, or a healthy co-twin of an affected twin (not recorded which).

The V call is TRBV6-5, the J call TRBJ1-5; TCRdb returns TRBD1, unconfirmable since there is no DNA. Germline-derived CDR1 and CDR2 are MNHEY and SVGAGI. CDR3 length equals 13 residues. CDR3: CASRQTTGQPQHF.

The gene calls are TRBV27 and TRBJ2-1; TCRdb's D gene call, TRBD2, goes unchecked for lack of DNA. The CDR3 has 13 amino acids. The germline gives CDR1 MNHEY, CDR2 SMNVEV (reference sequence). The chain's CDR3 is CASSWAHPHEQFF.

This rearrangement joins TRBV18 to TRBJ2-5. Germline CDR1 reads KGHSH; CDR2 reads LQKENI. The CDR3 runs 14 residues. The CDR3 spells CASSPVQTQETQYF.

The chain carries TRBV6-2 or TRBV6-3 and TRBJ2-5; TCRdb indicates TRBD1, and absent DNA this call remains unverified. The germline V gene encodes CDR1 MNHEY and CDR2 SVGEGT. The CDR3 spans 17 residues. The CDR3 is CASSYSVSSAGQETQYF.

This chain connects TRBV7-3 to TRBJ2-3; TCRdb proposes TRBD1, but this gene call is untestable without DNA. Germline-derived CDR1 and CDR2 are SGHTA and FQGTGA. The CDR3 is 19 residues long. The CDR3 sequence: CASSLKPTGGQGSTDTQYF.

The gene calls are TRBV20-1 and TRBJ2-1. The germline CDR1 and CDR2 sequences are DFQATT and SNEGSKA (reference sequence). The CDR3 sequence is 15 residues long. This chain's CDR3 is CSARGVGRSYNEQFF.

The chain uses TRBV20-1 and TRBJ2-3; as DNA is missing, the TRBD2 call by TCRdb cannot be tested. The CDR3 consists of 15 residues. The V gene's germline CDR1 is DFQATT and CDR2 SNEGSKA (reference sequence). CDR3 region: CSARVPSRSTDTQYF.

The V call is TRBV7-9, the J call TRBJ2-1; with no DNA, the TCRdb D assignment of TRBD1 cannot be verified. The CDR3 has 16 residues. Germline V gene sequence: CDR1 SEHNR, CDR2 FQNEAQ (reference sequence). The CDR3 protein is CASSFRSGSPYNEQFF.

The chain carries TRBV7-3 and TRBJ2-3; absent DNA, TCRdb's TRBD1 call cannot be checked. CDR1 is SGHTA and CDR2 is FQGTGA in the germline V gene. The CDR3 totals 14 residues. The CDR3: CASSNGGGTDTQYF. Supplemented by reference TRBV7-3 and TRBJ2-3, the full variable domain reads GAGVSQTPSNKVTEKGKYVELRCDPISGHTALYWYRQSLGQGPEFLIYFQGTGAADDSGLPNDRFFAVRPEGSVSTLKIQRTERGDSAVYLCASSNGGGTDTQYFGPGTRLTVL.

The chain employs TRBV13 and TRBJ1-1. The CDR3 has 15 amino acids. Germline-derived CDR1 and CDR2 are PRHDT and FYEKMQ (reference sequence). The chain's CDR3 is CASSPYPNTNTEAFF.